Following are 4 T cell receptor beta chains from one sample sequenced in a study of metastatic and nonmetastatic thyroid tumors. TCRdb re-clonotyped the PCR reads via MiXCR. The sample contains some 20,000 clones, about 31% of which appear only once. No patient had received any treatment before thyroid surgery. Source material: adjacent normal tissue. Every receptor here comes from a female donor with papillary thyroid cancer or a benign thyroid nodule (not recorded which). Some clones in this sample may be carry-over from other donors' samples.

This clone was found many times. The rearrangement joins TRBV9 to TRBJ1-1; maybe TRBD1 (5 bases). Trimming cost V 4 bases and J 3 bases, with 13 bases left between them. Germline-derived CDR1 and CDR2 are SGDLS and YYNGEE. CDR3 size: 14 residues. CDR3 sequence: CASSPRGGDTEAFF. The CDR3 DNA reads as TGTGCCAGCAGCCCGCGGGGGGGGGACACTGAAGCTTTCTTT. The whole variable domain, remainder taken from reference TRBV9 and TRBJ1-1, is DSGVTQTPKHLITATGQRVTLRCSPRSGDLSVYWYQQSLDQGLQFLIQYYNGEERAKGNILERFSAQQFPDLHSELNLSSLELGDSALYFCASSPRGGDTEAFFGQGTRLTVV.

This chain uses TRBV20-1 with TRBJ1-5, with TRBD1 matching over 10 bases. The CDR3 contains 15 residues. Germline V gene sequence: CDR1 DFQATT, CDR2 SNEGSKA (reference sequence). The V segment lost 4 bases and the J segment 2 bases; nucleotides outside the gene matches: 5. DNA of the CDR3: TGCAGTGCTATCCGACAGGGGGCGGGCAATCAGCCCCAGCATTTT. It codes for CSAIRQGAGNQPQHF.

This CDR3 is CASSLYPAMNTEAFF. The DNA of the CDR3 is TGTGCCAGCAGTTTATACCCGGCTATGAACACTGAAGCTTTCTTT. The chain is built from TRBV27 and TRBJ1-1; no definite D call. This CDR3 contains 15 residues. Germline CDR1 MNHEY, CDR2 SMNVEV (reference sequence). Trimming cost V 1 base and J 0 bases, with 9 bases left between them.

The V gene is TRBV15, the J gene TRBJ2-7; weak D call: TRBD1 (6 bases). The germline CDR1 and CDR2 sequences are LNHNV and YYDKDF (reference sequence). This CDR3 spans 16 amino acids. V lost 2 bases and J 6 bases, leaving 20 bases between the germline ends. The CDR3 sequence: CATSRSINREGGEQYF. The CDR3 DNA follows: TGTGCCACCAGCAGATCTATTAACAGGGAAGGCGGCGAGCAGTACTTC.